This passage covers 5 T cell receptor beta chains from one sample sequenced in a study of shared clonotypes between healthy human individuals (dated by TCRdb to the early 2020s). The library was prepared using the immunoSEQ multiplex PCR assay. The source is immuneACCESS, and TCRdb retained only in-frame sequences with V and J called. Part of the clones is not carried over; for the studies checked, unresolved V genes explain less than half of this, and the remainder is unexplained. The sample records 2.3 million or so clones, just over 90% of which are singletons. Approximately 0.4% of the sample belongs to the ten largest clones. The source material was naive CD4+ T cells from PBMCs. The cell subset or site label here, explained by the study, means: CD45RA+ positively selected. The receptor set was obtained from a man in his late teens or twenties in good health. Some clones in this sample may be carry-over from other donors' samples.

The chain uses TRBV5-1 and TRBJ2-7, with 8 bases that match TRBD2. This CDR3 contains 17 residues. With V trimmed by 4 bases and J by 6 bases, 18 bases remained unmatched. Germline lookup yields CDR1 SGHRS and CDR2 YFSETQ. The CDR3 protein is CASSDLTRGAAAGEQYF. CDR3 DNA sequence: TGCGCCAGCAGCGACCTTACGCGGGGGGCAGCCGCGGGCGAGCAGTACTTC. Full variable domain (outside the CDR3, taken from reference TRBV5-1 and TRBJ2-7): KAGVTQTPRYLIKTRGQQVTLSCSPISGHRSVSWYQQTPGQGLQFLFEYFSETQRNKGNFPGRFSGRQFSNSRSEMNVSTLELGDSALYLCASSDLTRGAAAGEQYFGPGTRLTVT.

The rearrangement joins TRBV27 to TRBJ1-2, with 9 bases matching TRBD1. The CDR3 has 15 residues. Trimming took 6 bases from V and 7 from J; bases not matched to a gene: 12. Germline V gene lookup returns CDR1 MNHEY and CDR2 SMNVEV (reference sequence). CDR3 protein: CASSKTHRGQGGYTF. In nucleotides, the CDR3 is TGTGCCAGCAGCAAAACACACAGGGGGCAGGGTGGCTACACCTTC.

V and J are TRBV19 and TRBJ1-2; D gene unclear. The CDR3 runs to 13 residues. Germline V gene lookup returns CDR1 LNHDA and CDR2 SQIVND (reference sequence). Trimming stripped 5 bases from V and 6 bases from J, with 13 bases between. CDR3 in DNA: TGTGCCAGTAGTCGCCGGGCCCGGGATGGCTACACCTTC. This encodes CASSRRARDGYTF.

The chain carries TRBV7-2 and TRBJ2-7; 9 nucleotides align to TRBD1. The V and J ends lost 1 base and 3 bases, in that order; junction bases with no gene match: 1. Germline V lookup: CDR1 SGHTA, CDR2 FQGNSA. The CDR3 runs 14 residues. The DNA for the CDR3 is TGTGCCAGCAGCTTAGACAGGGGGCGCTACGAGCAGTACTTC. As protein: CASSLDRGRYEQYF.

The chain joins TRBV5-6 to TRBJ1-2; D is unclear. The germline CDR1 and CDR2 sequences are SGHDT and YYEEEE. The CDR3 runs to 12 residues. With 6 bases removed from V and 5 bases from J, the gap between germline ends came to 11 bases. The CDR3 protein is CASTRIGYGYTF. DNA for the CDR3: TGTGCCAGCACCCGAATAGGGTATGGCTACACCTTC.